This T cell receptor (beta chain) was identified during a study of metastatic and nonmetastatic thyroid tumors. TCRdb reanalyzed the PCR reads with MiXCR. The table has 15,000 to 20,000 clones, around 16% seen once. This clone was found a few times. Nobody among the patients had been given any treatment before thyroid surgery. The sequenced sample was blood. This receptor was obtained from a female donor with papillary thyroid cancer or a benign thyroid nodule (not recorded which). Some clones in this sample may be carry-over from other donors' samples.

The CDR3: CASGARYNEQFF. The CDR3 DNA follows: TGTGCCAGCGGGGCTCGGTACAATGAGCAGTTCTTC. The V gene is TRBV6-1, the J gene TRBJ2-1, with D maybe TRBD1 (5 bases). The CDR3 is 12 residues long. Germline V lookup: CDR1 MNHNS, CDR2 SASEGT. Trimming pared 8 bases from V and 4 bases from J, leaving 9 bases between.